Listed here are 20 T cell receptor beta chains from one sample, sequenced in a study of breast tumors, draining lymph nodes, adjacent tissues (dated by TCRdb to the mid-2010s). Lymph node samples came from the axillary draining lymph nodes of breast cancer patients. The library was made by multiplex PCR. The sequencing machine was an Illumina HiSeq 2000. Starting from the raw public reads, TCRdb applied fastp trimming at Q25, assembled clones with MiXCR and retained in-frame beta chains. Every distinct CDR3 protein forms one entry, paired with its most common genes and DNA. The sample table contains around 290,000 distinct CDR3 sequences; only one count was recorded for around 30% of them. 0.85% to 1.3% of the sample is held by the ten biggest clonotypes. Input material: axillary lymph node tissue. The receptors stem from a female donor with breast cancer. Some clones in this sample may be carry-over from other donors' samples.

This clonotype showed up many times. V is TRBV19 and J is TRBJ1-2; TRBD1 might be the D (5 bases). In germline, CDR1 is LNHDA, CDR2 SQIVND (reference sequence). The V gene lost 4 bases and the J gene lost 0 bases, with 9 bases spanning the gap. The CDR3 spans 14 residues. Here the CDR3 DNA reads TGTGCCAGTAGTACGACAGATTCTAACTATGGCTACACCTTC. Translation: CASSTTDSNYGYTF. The whole variable domain, remainder taken from reference TRBV19 and TRBJ1-2, is DGGITQSPKYLFRKEGQNVTLSCEQNLNHDAMYWYRQDPGQGLRLIYYSQIVNDFQKGDIAEGYSVSREKKESFPLTVTSAQKNPTAFYLCASSTTDSNYGYTFGSGTRLTVV.

This clonotype was detected many times. The chain joins TRBV6-4 to TRBJ2-7; D is ambiguous. This CDR3 contains 15 residues. Trimming shortened V by 2 bases and J by 6 bases, and 17 bases separated the two germline ends. Germline loops: CDR1 MRHNA, CDR2 SNTAGT. Here the CDR3 reads CASSDAVKGTGEQYF. The CDR3 coding sequence is TGTGCCAGCAGTGACGCGGTAAAGGGTACGGGCGAGCAGTACTTC.

In its sample, this clonotype was seen many times. This rearrangement joins TRBV6-1 to TRBJ2-7, with 7 nucleotides matching TRBD2. V lost 6 bases to trimming and J lost 2 bases; unmatched junction nucleotides: 4. This CDR3 spans 13 amino acids. Germline CDR1 is MNHNS and CDR2 is SASEGT. The DNA for the CDR3 is TGTGCCAGCAGGAGCGGGAAAGCCTACGAGCAGTACTTC. It is translated as CASRSGKAYEQYF.

A note on this clonotype: A single base separates this from a much larger clone, so it may be a read error. V gene TRBV19 combines with J gene TRBJ1-5; 8 bases fit TRBD1. The CDR3 consists of 17 residues. The V gene end was trimmed by 6 bases and the J gene end by 2 bases; junction bases not matched to a gene: 12. Germline-derived CDR1 and CDR2 are LNHDA and SQIVND (reference sequence). The CDR3, as DNA: TGTGCCAGTAGCACCCGCGGGACAGGTGGAGGCAATCAGCCCCAGCATTTT. Amino acid sequence: CASSTRGTGGGNQPQHF.

This clonotype has ten or more counts. The chain combines TRBV7-2 with TRBJ2-2, with a tentative D call TRBD2 (5 bases). Germline V gene data show CDR1 as SGHTA and CDR2 as FQGNSA. The CDR3 covers 13 residues. V lost 4 bases, J lost 4 bases, and 7 bases lay in between. CDR3 in DNA: TGTGCCAGCAGCTCAGAGGGCACCGGGGAGCTGTTTTTT. Its protein product is CASSSEGTGELFF.

This clonotype appeared many times. The V call is TRBV6-6, the J call TRBJ2-1; D is perhaps TRBD2 (5 bases). The germline V gene has CDR1 MNHNY and CDR2 SVGAGI (reference sequence). Trimming took off 7 bases at V and 8 bases at J, with 18 bases between the two ends. The CDR3 is 14 residues long. CDR3 sequence reads: CASTSQALGDEQFF. CDR3 coding DNA: TGTGCCAGCACGTCGCAGGCTCTCGGGGATGAGCAGTTCTTC.

This clonotype turned up a few times. The chain joins TRBV9 to TRBJ2-3; 13 bases agree with TRBD2. The length of the CDR3 is 21 residues. The trim removed 0 bases at V and 3 bases at J, leaving 16 bases unmatched. Germline lookup yields CDR1 SGDLS and CDR2 YYNGEE. Here the CDR3 DNA reads TGTGCCAGCAGCGTAGGTCGGACTAGCGGGAGTTGGGCACCGACTACAGATACGCAGTATTTT. It specifies CASSVGRTSGSWAPTTDTQYF.

This clonotype has ten or more counts. V is TRBV12-5 and J is TRBJ2-7; D is possibly TRBD1 (6 bases). V shed 1 base and J shed 4 bases, with 20 bases lying between them. The germline gives CDR1 LGHNT, CDR2 FRNRAP. The CDR3 runs to 17 residues. The CDR3 protein is CASGLGGWTERGYEQYF. CDR3 nucleotides: TGTGCTAGTGGTTTGGGGGGGTGGACAGAGAGAGGGTACGAGCAGTACTTC. The full variable domain, with the rest looked up from reference TRBV12-5 and TRBJ2-7, is DARVTQTPRHKVTEMGQEVTMRCQPILGHNTVFWYRQTMMQGLELLAYFRNRAPLDDSGMPKDRFSAEMPDATLATLKIQPSEPRDSAVYFCASGLGGWTERGYEQYFGPGTRLTVT.

This clonotype was recorded at least ten times. V is TRBV29-1 and J is TRBJ2-7; 7 positions agree with TRBD2. The ends lost 4 bases at V and 5 bases at J; junction bases unmatched: 8. Germline V gene lookup returns CDR1 SQVTM and CDR2 ANQGSEA. The CDR3 covers 13 residues. The CDR3 bases are TGCAGCGTTGGGGGCTACGGGGGGAACGAGCAGTACTTC. Its protein product is CSVGGYGGNEQYF.

In this sample, this clonotype turned up many times. The chain carries TRBV29-1 and TRBJ1-5; D unclear. V dropped 6 bases and J dropped 5 bases, with 17 bases sitting between them. Germline CDR1 and CDR2: SQVTM and ANQGSEA. The CDR3 totals 14 residues. The CDR3 sequence is CSVGASGRDQPQHF. The DNA of the CDR3 is TGCAGCGTGGGCGCCAGTGGCCGGGATCAGCCCCAGCATTTT.

Regarding this clonotype: Being one base from a much bigger clone, this may be a read error. Here the CDR3 omits its conserved ending phenylalanine or tryptophan, so a read error is the likely source. The gene calls are TRBV6-5 and TRBJ1-5, with unresolved D. CDR1 and CDR2 (germline): MNHEY, SVGAGI. The CDR3 consists of 14 residues. Trimming stripped 2 bases from V and 1 base from J, with 6 bases between. This CDR3 reads CASSYRKSNQPQHL. CDR3 DNA: TGTGCCAGCAGTTACCGGAAGAGCAATCAGCCCCAGCATTTG.

Details on this clonotype: At one end the junction does not follow the germline gene, possibly because of a read error. The chain is built from TRBV3-1 and TRBJ2-5, with a possible D match to TRBD1 (6 bases). Germline CDR1 reads LGHDT; CDR2 reads YNNKEL (reference sequence). The CDR3 has 16 residues. This chain's CDR3 is CASSQWTALGIGTQYF. CDR3 nucleotides: TGCGCCAGCAGCCAATGGACAGCCCTGGGCATAGGGACCCAGTACTTC.

There are many counts of this clonotype. The rearrangement joins TRBV11-3 to TRBJ2-7, with a weak D call TRBD2 (5 bases). CDR1 is SGHNT, CDR2 YENEEA, per germline. The CDR3 extends over 14 amino acids. V lost 1 base to trimming and J lost 7 bases, with 14 bases between them. The CDR3 DNA reads as TGTGCCAGCAGCTTAGGAGCGGAGCCCTGGGAGCAGTACTTC. Its translation is CASSLGAEPWEQYF.

About this clonotype: This may stem from a read error, because a much larger clone lies one nucleotide away. The CDR3 carries no conserved terminal phenylalanine or tryptophan, so it likely arises from a read error. The chain joins TRBV7-2 to TRBJ2-1; D ambiguous. The germline gives CDR1 SGHTA, CDR2 FQGNSA. Trimming left V 2 bases short and J 8 bases short, with 13 bases between. The CDR3 totals 14 residues. CDR3: CASSLKRRQYEQFL. CDR3 DNA sequence: TGTGCCAGCAGCTTAAAAAGACGCCAGTATGAGCAGTTCCTC.

In its sample, this clonotype was seen many times. An end of the junction differs from the germline gene, which may be a read error. This chain links TRBV7-7 with TRBJ2-2; D gene ambiguous. This CDR3 is built from 12 residues. Germline CDR1 reads SSHAT; CDR2 reads FNYEAQ (reference sequence). The CDR3 reads CASSLDIGELFF. In nucleotides, the CDR3 is TGTGCTAGCAGCCTCGATATTGGGGAGCTGTTTTTT.

This clonotype came up a few times. This could be a read error, since a much larger clone is one nucleotide away. The CDR3 DNA reads as TGCAGTGCTAAGGAGGTAATACAAGGCGCGCAGTACTTC. Its translation: CSAKEVIQGAQYF. V gene TRBV20-1 combines with J gene TRBJ2-7; D perhaps matches TRBD2 (5 bases). Between the trimmed V and J ends, which lost 4 bases and 9 bases, there was a span of 19 bases. This CDR3 is built from 13 residues. Germline V gene lookup returns CDR1 DFQATT and CDR2 SNEGSKA (reference sequence).

This clonotype was seen a handful of times. The chain couples TRBV6-5 to TRBJ1-5; D is perhaps TRBD1 (5 bases). V gave up 11 bases and J gave up 2 bases, with 25 bases separating them. Germline loops: CDR1 MNHEY, CDR2 SVGAGI. This CDR3 has 17 amino acids. The chain's CDR3 is CAAGDGPHMGRNQPQHF. For the CDR3, the DNA is TGTGCCGCGGGGGACGGGCCACACATGGGTCGCAATCAGCCCCAGCATTTT.

As regards this clonotype: A much more abundant neighbour one base away suggests this may be a read error. The chain combines TRBV6-5 with TRBJ1-2, with 7 bases that match TRBD1. Germline assignment: CDR1 MNHEY and CDR2 SVGAGI. The CDR3 consists of 14 residues. The trim removed 7 bases at V and 6 bases at J, leaving 11 bases unmatched. CDR3 amino acids: CASIQQGRGNGYTF. In DNA form, the CDR3 reads TGTGCCAGCATTCAGCAGGGCAGGGGGAATGGCTACACCTTC.

This clonotype appeared once. A much larger clone differs by one base, so this may be a read error. This chain links TRBV6-6 with TRBJ2-1; TRBD1 matches at 10 bases. V lost 5 bases, J lost 7 bases, and 8 bases stayed unmatched. Germline-derived CDR1 and CDR2 are MNHNY and SVGAGI (reference sequence). The CDR3 is 15 residues long. In DNA, the CDR3 is TGTGCCAGCAGTCACGGGACAGGGGCAGGGAATGAGCAGTTCTTC. As protein: CASSHGTGAGNEQFF.

On this clonotype itself: A much larger clone differs by one base, so this may be a read error. This chain connects TRBV9 to TRBJ1-3; TRBD1 might be the D (6 bases). The CDR3 runs to 14 residues. Germline V gene sequence: CDR1 SGDLS, CDR2 YYNGEE. The CDR3 coding sequence is TGTGCCTGCAGCGCGACAGGCTCTGGAAACACCATATATTTT. This encodes CACSATGSGNTIYF.